The 21 T cell receptor beta chains below all came from one sample that was sequenced in a study of T cell responses to AZD1222 COVID-19 vaccine. The table came from immunoSEQ multiplex PCR; TCRdb's copy has only in-frame clones and leaves some out. The data hold about 130,000 clones, with around four fifths observed a single time. Sequencing used peripheral blood, obtained on day 0 of AZD1222 vaccination. The receptors here all came from an adult in good health.

This chain links TRBV5-1 with TRBJ1-3, with a tentative D call TRBD1 (6 bases). Germline CDR1 is SGHRS and CDR2 is YFSETQ. The V end was cut by 4 bases, the J end by 7 bases, with 21 bases between. The CDR3 length is 16 residues. DNA of the CDR3: TGCGCCAGCAGCCTCGGACATGCCCTAGGGGGGAACACCATATATTTT. Residues: CASSLGHALGGNTIYF.

The chain employs TRBV28 and TRBJ1-2, with D unclear. CDR3 length: 11 amino acids. Looked up from germline, CDR1 is MDHEN and CDR2 is SYDVKM. V was cut by 5 bases and J by 4 bases, with 5 bases left in between. Here the CDR3 reads CASSKGYGYTF. DNA for the CDR3: TGTGCCAGCAGTAAAGGCTATGGCTACACCTTC.

This chain joins TRBV6-5 and TRBJ1-1; D remains unclear. Germline assignment: CDR1 MNHEY and CDR2 SVGAGI. The CDR3 is 12 amino acids. V was trimmed by 5 bases and J by 11 bases, leaving 15 bases between them. Here the CDR3 reads CASSKENSMAFF. The CDR3 DNA reads TGTGCCAGCAGTAAGGAGAACAGTATGGCTTTCTTT.

This sequence joins TRBV18 and TRBJ2-2; D remains ambiguous. Trimming took 6 bases from V and 2 from J, leaving 22 bases between them. The V gene's germline CDR1 is KGHSH and CDR2 LQKENI. The CDR3 loop spans 18 amino acids. CDR3 protein: CASSERQVTTGNTGELFF. The CDR3 DNA reads as TGTGCCAGCTCCGAGAGGCAGGTTACAACCGGAAACACCGGGGAGCTGTTTTTT.

The chain carries TRBV15 and TRBJ1-3, with D unclear. The V gene's germline CDR1 is LNHNV and CDR2 YYDKDF (reference sequence). The CDR3 length is 15 residues. V lost 0 bases and J lost 2, with 8 bases in between. The CDR3 reads CATSRDGGPGNTIYF. The CDR3 nucleotides are TGTGCCACCAGCAGAGATGGAGGTCCTGGAAACACCATATATTTT.

The chain employs TRBV19 and TRBJ1-2, with 7 bases fitting TRBD1. The CDR3 loop spans 14 amino acids. Trimming took 5 bases from V and 4 from J; bases not matched to a gene: 7. CDR1 is LNHDA and CDR2 is SQIVND in the germline V gene (reference sequence). CDR3 in amino acids: CASSSEGQSYGYTF. The CDR3 coding sequence is TGTGCCAGTAGTTCGGAGGGACAGAGCTATGGCTACACCTTC.

This chain joins TRBV10-3 and TRBJ2-7, with 8 bases fitting TRBD2. The ends lost 0 bases at V and 3 bases at J; junction bases unmatched: 7. CDR1 is ENHRY, CDR2 SYGVKD, per germline. CDR3 size: 16 residues. In DNA form, the CDR3 reads TGTGCCATCAGTGAGTCGGAGCGGGGGCACCACTACGAGCAGTACTTC. Its protein product is CAISESERGHHYEQYF.

The count of this clone is one. The rearrangement uses TRBV7-2 and TRBJ1-4; 10 bases are shared with TRBD1. V was pared by 3 bases and J by 8 bases, with 3 bases of the junction left unmatched. The CDR3 consists of 14 residues. CDR1 is SGHTA and CDR2 is FQGNSA in the germline V gene. The CDR3 DNA follows: TGTGCCAGCAGCTTGGGACAGGGGAGCGAAAAACTGTTTTTT. Translating gives CASSLGQGSEKLFF.

The CDR3 here is CASIRTGLNSLHF. CDR3 nucleotide sequence: TGTGCCAGCATTCGGACCGGGCTGAATTCCCTCCACTTT. V is TRBV12-3 or TRBV12-4 and J is TRBJ1-6; D unclear. This CDR3 spans 13 amino acids. V was cut by 7 bases and J by 14 bases, with 18 bases left in between.

The chain combines TRBV7-9 with TRBJ1-1; D remains ambiguous. The V and J ends lost 1 base and 8 bases respectively, with 11 bases between them. The CDR3 runs to 13 residues. Germline lookup yields CDR1 SEHNR and CDR2 FQNEAQ (reference sequence). The CDR3, as DNA: TGTGCCAGCAGCTTAGTGGTTTACTCCGAAGCTTTCTTT. This translates into CASSLVVYSEAFF.

V usage is TRBV5-1 and J usage is TRBJ1-1, with 11 bases aligning to TRBD1. Losses at the gene ends were 0 bases for V and 1 base for J; bases not matched to a gene: 5. There are 17 residues in the CDR3. The V gene's germline CDR1 is SGHRS and CDR2 YFSETQ. The CDR3 DNA sequence: TGCGCCAGCAGCTTGGCGGACAGGGGGCAGGGGAACACTGAAGCTTTCTTT. This translates into CASSLADRGQGNTEAFF. The whole variable domain, remainder taken from reference TRBV5-1 and TRBJ1-1, is KAGVTQTPRYLIKTRGQQVTLSCSPISGHRSVSWYQQTPGQGLQFLFEYFSETQRNKGNFPGRFSGRQFSNSRSEMNVSTLELGDSALYLCASSLADRGQGNTEAFFGQGTRLTVV.

The chain employs TRBV20-1 and TRBJ1-4; D unclear. V was clipped by 3 bases and J by 4 bases, with 3 bases between them. Germline CDR1 DFQATT, CDR2 SNEGSKA (reference sequence). The length of the CDR3 is 11 residues. The CDR3 region is CSARFNEKLFF. Written as DNA, the CDR3 is TGCAGTGCTAGGTTTAATGAAAAACTGTTTTTT.

This chain uses TRBV27 with TRBJ2-7; TRBD1 aligns across 8 bases. The length of the CDR3 is 16 residues. Germline V CDR1 and CDR2: MNHEY, SMNVEV (reference sequence). Trimming removed 2 bases from V and 7 bases from J; junction bases left unmatched: 13. The CDR3 sequence: CASSLRVDRVRGEQYF. In DNA form, the CDR3 reads TGTGCCAGCAGTTTAAGAGTGGACAGGGTGAGAGGGGAGCAGTACTTC.

J is TRBJ2-7 and V is TRBV19, with 11 bases lining up with TRBD1. Germline assignment: CDR1 LNHDA and CDR2 SQIVND (reference sequence). This CDR3 is 15 amino acids long. V was pared by 5 bases and J by 6 bases, with 9 bases of the junction left unmatched. CDR3 loop: CASSVNRDRGSEQYF. The CDR3 DNA reads as TGTGCCAGTAGTGTCAACCGGGACAGGGGGAGCGAGCAGTACTTC.

V usage is TRBV5-1 and J usage is TRBJ1-5, with D possibly being TRBD1 (5 bases). The germline V gene has CDR1 SGHRS and CDR2 YFSETQ. The CDR3 runs 14 residues. Deletions cut 0 bases from V and 7 bases from J, with 11 bases between. This CDR3 is CASSLGTQEQPQHF. In nucleotides, the CDR3 is TGCGCCAGCAGCTTGGGGACACAAGAGCAGCCCCAGCATTTT.

The chain carries TRBV5-4 and TRBJ2-2; D is uncertain. Germline values: CDR1 SGHNT, CDR2 YYREEE (reference sequence). The CDR3 loop spans 14 amino acids. With 1 base removed from V and 1 base from J, the gap between germline ends came to 5 bases. The CDR3 reads CASSLWQNTGELFF. The CDR3 DNA sequence: TGTGCCAGCAGCTTGTGGCAGAACACCGGGGAGCTGTTTTTT. Full variable domain (outside the CDR3, taken from reference TRBV5-4 and TRBJ2-2): ETGVTQSPTHLIKTRGQQVTLRCSSQSGHNTVSWYQQALGQGPQFIFQYYREEENGRGNFPPRFSGLQFPNYSSELNVNALELDDSALYLCASSLWQNTGELFFGEGSRLTVL.

The chain links TRBV3-1 (or the pseudogene TRBV3-2) to TRBJ1-5, with a possible D match to TRBD1 (6 bases). V lost 2 bases, J lost 5 bases, and 22 bases lay in between. Germline assignment: CDR1 LGHDT and CDR2 YNNKEL (reference sequence). CDR3 size: 18 residues. DNA of the CDR3: TGTGCCAGCAGCCAACCCGGACAGACCCCGGGCCCGGATCAGCCCCAGCATTTT. Amino acids: CASSQPGQTPGPDQPQHF.

The V gene is TRBV27, the J gene TRBJ2-4; D is unclear. V dropped 7 bases and J dropped 6 bases, with 13 bases sitting between them. CDR1 is MNHEY, CDR2 SMNVEV, per germline (reference sequence). This CDR3 has 13 residues. CDR3 coding DNA: TGTGCCAGCAAGAGCGAAAAGGGAAACATTCAGTACTTC. Its translation is CASKSEKGNIQYF.

The chain has TRBV9 and TRBJ1-4, with 8 bases aligning to TRBD1. Unmatched junction bases numbered 5, after V lost 4 bases and J lost 3 bases. CDR1 SGDLS and CDR2 YYNGEE come from the germline V gene. The CDR3 has 15 residues. The CDR3 DNA sequence: TGTGCCAGCAGCCCCCGGACAGGGCCTAATGAAAAACTGTTTTTT. Its translation is CASSPRTGPNEKLFF.

Notes on this clone: A read error may account for a junction end that differs from germline. The rearrangement joins TRBV19 to TRBJ2-1; D is perhaps TRBD1 (6 bases). The CDR3 is 12 amino acids. Per germline, CDR1 LNHDA and CDR2 SQIVND (reference sequence). CDR3 protein: CASRIGGNEQFF. DNA for the CDR3: TGTGCCAGTCGTATAGGGGGAAATGAGCAGTTCTTC.

This chain connects TRBV6-5 to TRBJ1-1; TRBD1 aligns across 9 bases. This CDR3 spans 13 amino acids. In germline, CDR1 is MNHEY, CDR2 SVGAGI. J lost 6 bases, V lost 5 bases, and 4 bases had no gene match. CDR3 amino acids: CASSPRQGAEAFF. CDR3 coding DNA: TGTGCCAGCAGTCCACGACAGGGGGCTGAAGCTTTCTTT.